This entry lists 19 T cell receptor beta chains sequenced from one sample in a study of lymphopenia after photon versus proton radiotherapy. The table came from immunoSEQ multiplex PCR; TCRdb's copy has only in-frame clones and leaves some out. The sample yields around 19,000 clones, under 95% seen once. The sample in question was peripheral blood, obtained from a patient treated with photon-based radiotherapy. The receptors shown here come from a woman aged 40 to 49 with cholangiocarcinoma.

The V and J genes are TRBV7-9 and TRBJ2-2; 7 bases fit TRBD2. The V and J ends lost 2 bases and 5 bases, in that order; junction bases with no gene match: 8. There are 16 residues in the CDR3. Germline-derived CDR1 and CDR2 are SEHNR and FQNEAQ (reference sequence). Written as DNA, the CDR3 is TGTGCCAGCAGCTTAATCGCGGGAGCGTCTACCGGGGAGCTGTTTTTT. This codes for CASSLIAGASTGELFF.

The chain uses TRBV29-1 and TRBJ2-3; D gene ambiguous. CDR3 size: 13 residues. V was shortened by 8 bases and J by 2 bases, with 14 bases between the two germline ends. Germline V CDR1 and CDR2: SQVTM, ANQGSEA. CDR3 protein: CSSPGRSTDTQYF. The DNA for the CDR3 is TGCAGCTCCCCCGGGCGGTCCACAGATACGCAGTATTTT.

The CDR3 protein is CASSLMVGLAGGSSYNEQFF. DNA for the CDR3: TGTGCCAGCAGCTTAATGGTGGGACTAGCGGGAGGAAGCTCCTACAATGAGCAGTTCTTC. V usage is TRBV7-3 and J usage is TRBJ2-1, with 15 bases matching TRBD2. This CDR3 comprises 20 residues. Germline CDR1 and CDR2: SGHTA and FQGTGA. V lost 1 base to trimming and J lost 0 bases; unmatched junction nucleotides: 7.

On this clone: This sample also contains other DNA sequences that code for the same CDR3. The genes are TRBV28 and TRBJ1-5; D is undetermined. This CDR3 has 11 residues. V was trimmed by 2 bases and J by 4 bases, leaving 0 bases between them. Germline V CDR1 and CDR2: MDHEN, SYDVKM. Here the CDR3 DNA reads TGTGCCAGCAGTTTAAATCAGCCCCAGCATTTT. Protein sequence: CASSLNQPQHF.

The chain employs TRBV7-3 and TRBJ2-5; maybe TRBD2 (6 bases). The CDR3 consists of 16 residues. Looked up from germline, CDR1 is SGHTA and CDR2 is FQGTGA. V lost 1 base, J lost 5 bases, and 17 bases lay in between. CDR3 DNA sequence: TGTGCCAGCAGCTTAAATTTCGGTGGGGAGGAGGAGACCCAGTACTTC. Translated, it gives CASSLNFGGEEETQYF. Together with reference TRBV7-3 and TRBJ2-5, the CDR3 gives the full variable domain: GAGVSQTPSNKVTEKGKYVELRCDPISGHTALYWYRQSLGQGPEFLIYFQGTGAADDSGLPNDRFFAVRPEGSVSTLKIQRTERGDSAVYLCASSLNFGGEEETQYFGPGTRLLVL.

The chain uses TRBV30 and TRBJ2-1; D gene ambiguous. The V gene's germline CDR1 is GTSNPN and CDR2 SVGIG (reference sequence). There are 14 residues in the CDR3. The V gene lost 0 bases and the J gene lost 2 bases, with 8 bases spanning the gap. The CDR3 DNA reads TGTGCCTGGAGTGTATTTCAGACCTACAATGAGCAGTTCTTC. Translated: CAWSVFQTYNEQFF.

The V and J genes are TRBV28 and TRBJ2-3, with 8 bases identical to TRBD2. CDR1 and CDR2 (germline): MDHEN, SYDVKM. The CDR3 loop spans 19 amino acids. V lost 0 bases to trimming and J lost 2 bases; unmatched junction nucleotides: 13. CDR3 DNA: TGTGCCAGCAGTTTATGGCGCGGTTCTAGCGGGCTAAACACAGATACGCAGTATTTT. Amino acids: CASSLWRGSSGLNTDTQYF.

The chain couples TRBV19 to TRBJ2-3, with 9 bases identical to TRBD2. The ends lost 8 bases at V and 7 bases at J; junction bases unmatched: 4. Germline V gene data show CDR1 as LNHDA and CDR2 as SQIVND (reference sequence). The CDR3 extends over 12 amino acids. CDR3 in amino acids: CASGTSGYTQYF. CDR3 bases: TGTGCCAGTGGCACTAGCGGGTATACGCAGTATTTT.

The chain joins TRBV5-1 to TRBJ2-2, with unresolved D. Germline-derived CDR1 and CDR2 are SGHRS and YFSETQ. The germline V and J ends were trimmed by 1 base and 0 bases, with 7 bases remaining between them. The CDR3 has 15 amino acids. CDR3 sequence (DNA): TGCGCCAGCAGCTTGACGCTAGCGAACACCGGGGAGCTGTTTTTT. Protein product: CASSLTLANTGELFF.

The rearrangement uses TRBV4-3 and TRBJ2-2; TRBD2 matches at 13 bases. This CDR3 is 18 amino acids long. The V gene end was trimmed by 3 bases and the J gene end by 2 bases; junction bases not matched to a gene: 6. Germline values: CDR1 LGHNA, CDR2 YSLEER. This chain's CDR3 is CASSHPRLAGGNTGELFF. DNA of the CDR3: TGCGCCAGCAGCCACCCGAGACTAGCGGGAGGCAACACCGGGGAGCTGTTTTTT.

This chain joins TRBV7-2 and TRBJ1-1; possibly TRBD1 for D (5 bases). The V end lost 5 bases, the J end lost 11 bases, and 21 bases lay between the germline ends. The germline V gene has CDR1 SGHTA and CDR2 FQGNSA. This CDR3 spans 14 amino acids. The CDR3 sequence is CASSPTEQHPSAFF. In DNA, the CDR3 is TGTGCCAGCAGCCCGACAGAACAGCACCCAAGCGCTTTCTTT.

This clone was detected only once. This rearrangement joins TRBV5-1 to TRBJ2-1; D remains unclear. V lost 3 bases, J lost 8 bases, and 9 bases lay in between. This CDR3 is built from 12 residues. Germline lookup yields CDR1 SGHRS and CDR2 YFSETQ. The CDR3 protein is CASSYTLDEQFF. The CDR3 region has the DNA TGCGCCAGCAGCTACACCTTGGATGAGCAGTTCTTC.

The CDR3 DNA follows: TGTGCTACCGTAGGGGTATATAGCAATCAGCCCCAGCATTTT. Its protein is CATVGVYSNQPQHF. This sequence joins TRBV6-1 and TRBJ1-5, with D maybe TRBD1 (5 bases). Germline V gene lookup returns CDR1 MNHNS and CDR2 SASEGT. CDR3 length: 14 amino acids.

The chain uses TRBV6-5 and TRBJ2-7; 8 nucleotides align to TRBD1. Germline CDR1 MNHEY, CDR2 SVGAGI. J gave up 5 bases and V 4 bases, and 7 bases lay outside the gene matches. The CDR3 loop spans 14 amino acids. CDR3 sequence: CASSSRQGSHEQYF. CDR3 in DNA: TGTGCCAGCAGTTCCCGACAGGGGTCCCACGAGCAGTACTTC.

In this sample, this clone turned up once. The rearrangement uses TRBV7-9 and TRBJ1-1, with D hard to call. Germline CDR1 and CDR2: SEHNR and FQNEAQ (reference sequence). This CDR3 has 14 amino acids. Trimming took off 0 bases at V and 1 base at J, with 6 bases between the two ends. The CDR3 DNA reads TGTGCCAGCAGCTTAGCCCCGGAGAACACTGAAGCTTTCTTT. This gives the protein CASSLAPENTEAFF.

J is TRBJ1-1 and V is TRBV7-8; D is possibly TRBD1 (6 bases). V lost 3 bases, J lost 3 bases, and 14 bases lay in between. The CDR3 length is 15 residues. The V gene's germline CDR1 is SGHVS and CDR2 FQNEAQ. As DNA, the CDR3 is TGTGCCAGCAGCTTGGGGGGGGCTGGAGACACTGAAGCTTTCTTT. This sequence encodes CASSLGGAGDTEAFF.

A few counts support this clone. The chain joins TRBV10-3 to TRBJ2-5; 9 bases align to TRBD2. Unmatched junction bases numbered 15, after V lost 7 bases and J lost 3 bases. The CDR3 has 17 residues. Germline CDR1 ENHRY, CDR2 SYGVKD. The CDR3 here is CAIKGEETSGTKETQYF. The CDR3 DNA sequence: TGTGCCATCAAGGGGGAGGAGACTAGCGGTACTAAAGAGACCCAGTACTTC.

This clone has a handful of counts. For the CDR3, the DNA is TGTGCCAGCAGCCCCAAGGGGGCCCTTACTAACTATGGCTACACCTTC. This sequence encodes CASSPKGALTNYGYTF. The rearrangement joins TRBV6-6 to TRBJ1-2, with 7 nucleotides matching TRBD1. V lost 6 bases, J lost 0 bases, and 10 bases stayed unmatched. Germline CDR1 and CDR2: MNHNY and SVGAGI (reference sequence). This CDR3 spans 16 amino acids.

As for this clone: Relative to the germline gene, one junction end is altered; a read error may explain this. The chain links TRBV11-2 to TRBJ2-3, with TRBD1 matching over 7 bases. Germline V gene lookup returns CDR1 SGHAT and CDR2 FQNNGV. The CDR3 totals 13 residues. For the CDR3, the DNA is TGTGCCAGCAGCTCGCTACCGGGACAGAAATCCCATTTT. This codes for CASSSLPGQKSHF.